A single sample is the source of the 23 T cell receptor beta chains below, sequenced in a study of control samples from healthy donors and cancer patients. The repertoire was sequenced with immunoSEQ multiplex PCR; TCRdb's copy has only in-frame clones and lacks some. This table has roughly 170,000 clones, around 93% appearing once. Material: blood. These receptors were collected from a woman in her sixties in good health.

The chain links TRBV29-1 to TRBJ1-2; 7 positions match TRBD1. Trimming cost V 2 bases and J 0 bases; bases outside gene matches: 9. CDR3 length: 16 amino acids. CDR1 and CDR2 from the germline V gene are SQVTM and ANQGSEA. CDR3 sequence: CSVESLTGTANYGYTF. The CDR3 bases are TGCAGCGTTGAAAGCCTAACCGGGACAGCTAACTATGGCTACACCTTC.

The sample holds a few counts of this clone. This chain joins TRBV12-3 or TRBV12-4 and TRBJ2-7; D remains ambiguous. The V gene lost 6 bases and the J gene lost 4 bases, with 10 bases spanning the gap. The CDR3 contains 12 residues. In DNA form, the CDR3 reads TGTGCCAGCAGCCCGAACGTATACGAGCAGTACTTC. This translates into CASSPNVYEQYF.

The chain recombines TRBV7-2 with TRBJ2-5, with TRBD2 matching over 7 bases. After removal of 2 bases from V and 3 bases from J, the junction contained 3 bases not matched to a gene. Germline CDR1 is SGHTA and CDR2 is FQGNSA. This CDR3 region has 14 residues. The CDR3 spells CASSLTGTKETQYF. As DNA, the CDR3 is TGTGCCAGCAGCTTAACCGGGACTAAAGAGACCCAGTACTTC. The full variable domain, completed using reference TRBV7-2 and TRBJ2-5, is GAGVSQSPSNKVTEKGKDVELRCDPISGHTALYWYRQSLGQGLEFLIYFQGNSAPDKSGLPSDRFSAERTGGSVSTLTIQRTQQEDSAVYLCASSLTGTKETQYFGPGTRLLVL.

The V call is TRBV9, the J call TRBJ2-3; D assignment may be TRBD1 or TRBD2 (5 bases each). The V end lost 5 bases, the J end lost 0 bases, and 10 bases lay between the germline ends. Germline CDR1 and CDR2: SGDLS and YYNGEE. The CDR3 contains 14 residues. This CDR3 reads CASRGDLSTDTQYF. CDR3 coding DNA: TGTGCCAGCAGAGGGGACCTCAGCACAGATACGCAGTATTTT.

Concerning this clone: The same CDR3 arises from other DNA sequences in this sample as well. The V and J genes are TRBV6-5 and TRBJ2-2, with 10 nucleotides matching TRBD1. From germline, CDR1 is MNHEY and CDR2 SVGAGI. Trimming took 6 bases from V and 5 from J; bases not matched to a gene: 0. There are 13 residues in the CDR3. The CDR3 loop is CASRDRGTGELFF. DNA for the CDR3: TGTGCCAGCAGGGACAGGGGGACCGGGGAGCTGTTTTTT.

The CDR3 DNA reads TGCGCCAGCAGTGAGTCAAGGAACTATGGCTACACCTTC. Encoded protein: CASSESRNYGYTF. V usage is TRBV10-1 and J usage is TRBJ1-2, with D unclear. CDR1 is WNHNN and CDR2 is SYGVQD in the germline V gene (reference sequence). V lost 0 bases, J lost 2 bases, and 4 bases lay in between. The CDR3 extends over 13 amino acids.

CDR3 sequence reads: CASSLSGEAGLNEQFF. The CDR3 region has the DNA TGTGCCAGCAGTTTGTCTGGAGAGGCTGGCTTGAATGAGCAGTTCTTC. This chain links TRBV28 with TRBJ2-1; D not certain. The CDR3 contains 16 residues. The V gene's germline CDR1 is MDHEN and CDR2 SYDVKM. The germline V and J ends were trimmed by 3 bases and 7 bases, with 19 bases remaining between them.

In regard to this clone: The same CDR3 also results from other DNA sequences found in this sample. J is TRBJ1-5 and V is TRBV5-1; a possible D gene is TRBD1 (5 bases). Trimming removed 0 bases from V and 0 bases from J, with 10 bases in between. Germline V gene sequence: CDR1 SGHRS, CDR2 YFSETQ. The CDR3 extends over 16 amino acids. CDR3 DNA sequence: TGCGCCAGCAGCTTGGAGCCGGGGACTAGCAATCAGCCCCAGCATTTT. Amino acid sequence: CASSLEPGTSNQPQHF.

V gene TRBV9 combines with J gene TRBJ2-7; D is perhaps TRBD1 or TRBD2 (6 bases each). This CDR3 is 15 amino acids long. Germline CDR1 SGDLS, CDR2 YYNGEE. V was trimmed by 4 bases and J by 4 bases, leaving 18 bases between them. Here the CDR3 reads CASSPPGRDTYEQYF. The DNA for the CDR3 is TGTGCCAGCAGCCCTCCCGGGCGGGACACGTACGAGCAGTACTTC.

J is TRBJ1-1 and V is TRBV5-6; 7 bases agree with TRBD1. This CDR3 has 15 amino acids. Trimming removed 4 bases from V and 1 base from J; junction bases left unmatched: 7. CDR1 and CDR2 from the germline V gene are SGHDT and YYEEEE. This chain's CDR3 is CASSRPGGWNTEAFF. The CDR3 bases are TGTGCCAGCAGCCGGCCAGGGGGGTGGAACACTGAAGCTTTCTTT.

V and J are TRBV18 and TRBJ2-2; D may be TRBD2 (5 bases). V was pared by 0 bases and J by 2 bases, with 13 bases between. Germline V gene sequence: CDR1 KGHSH, CDR2 LQKENI. This CDR3 has 17 amino acids. CDR3 DNA sequence: TGTGCCAGCTCACCACCGGCACGGGGATCTAACACCGGGGAGCTGTTTTTT. Amino acids: CASSPPARGSNTGELFF.

In this sample, this clone turned up once. The chain employs TRBV24-1 and TRBJ2-2; the D gene is possibly TRBD2 (6 bases). The CDR3 has 15 amino acids. Trimming cost V 6 bases and J 0 bases, with 10 bases left between them. Looked up from germline, CDR1 is KGHDR and CDR2 is SFDVKD. In DNA form, the CDR3 reads TGTGCCACCAGTTCCGCGGGGACGAACACCGGGGAGCTGTTTTTT. Encoded protein: CATSSAGTNTGELFF.

The chain links TRBV6-5 to TRBJ2-1; 8 bases are a match to TRBD1. The ends lost 2 bases at V and 5 bases at J; junction bases unmatched: 8. Germline assignment: CDR1 MNHEY and CDR2 SVGAGI. The CDR3 contains 16 residues. This CDR3 is CASSYPRPGGNNEQFF. The CDR3 DNA follows: TGTGCCAGCAGTTACCCCCGGCCAGGGGGCAACAATGAGCAGTTCTTC.

The V gene is TRBV18, the J gene TRBJ1-1; 8 positions agree with TRBD1. In germline, CDR1 is KGHSH, CDR2 LQKENI. This CDR3 spans 19 amino acids. The V segment lost 3 bases and the J segment 5 bases; nucleotides outside the gene matches: 20. CDR3 bases: TGTGCCAGCTCACCTCTACCAGGATTGCCTGGACAGGGCAATACTGAAGCTTTCTTT. Protein sequence: CASSPLPGLPGQGNTEAFF.

The chain uses TRBV5-8 and TRBJ1-2, with 12 bases identical to TRBD1. The J segment lost 8 bases and the V segment lost 4 bases, leaving 9 bases of the junction unmatched. Germline-derived CDR1 and CDR2 are SGHTS and YDEGEE. The CDR3 loop spans 15 amino acids. CDR3 in DNA: TGTGCCAGCAGCGCCATTGGGACAGGGGGCGACGGCTACACCTTC. It specifies CASSAIGTGGDGYTF.

Remarks on this clone: Germline is not matched at one junction end, which may reflect a read error. This sequence joins TRBV7-2 and TRBJ2-1, with D perhaps matching TRBD1 (5 bases). The CDR3 has 13 amino acids. Per germline, CDR1 SGHTA and CDR2 FQGNSA. The CDR3 loop reads CASNLGANNEQFF. The DNA of the CDR3 is TGTGCCAGCAACTTAGGGGCGAACAATGAGCAGTTCTTC.

The chain has TRBV5-1 and TRBJ2-7, with 8 positions matching TRBD1. This CDR3 has 17 amino acids. The J segment lost 2 bases and the V segment lost 0 bases, leaving 10 bases of the junction unmatched. CDR1 and CDR2 from the germline V gene are SGHRS and YFSETQ. The CDR3 DNA is TGCGCCAGCAGCTTGGTCTATGGGGACAGGACACCCTACGAGCAGTACTTC. Amino acids: CASSLVYGDRTPYEQYF.

The chain is built from TRBV3-1 (or the pseudogene TRBV3-2) and TRBJ1-2; 9 bases fit TRBD1. The CDR3 is 15 amino acids. Germline trimming cut 4 bases from V and 7 bases from J; bases unmatched to any gene: 10. Germline CDR1 is LGHDT and CDR2 is YNNKEL (reference sequence). The CDR3 spells CASSRGQGHQTGYTF. The CDR3 DNA follows: TGTGCCAGCAGCCGAGGACAGGGGCACCAGACTGGCTACACCTTC.

This clone was picked up a small number of times. The chain employs TRBV6-5 and TRBJ1-3; no reliable D call. The CDR3 runs 13 residues. V lost 7 bases and J lost 3, with 10 bases in between. Germline assignment: CDR1 MNHEY and CDR2 SVGAGI. The CDR3 DNA reads TGTGCCAGCAAATGGATTGATGGAAACACCATATATTTT. Its translation: CASKWIDGNTIYF.

In this sample, this clone turned up once. The CDR3 sequence is CASVAGAYSYNEQFF. The CDR3, as DNA: TGTGCCAGCGTAGCGGGGGCTTACTCCTACAATGAGCAGTTCTTC. The J gene is TRBJ2-1, the V gene TRBV2; 9 bases are shared with TRBD2. CDR1 SNHLY and CDR2 FYNNEI come from the germline V gene. Germline trimming cut 8 bases from V and 0 bases from J; bases unmatched to any gene: 5. The CDR3 length is 15 residues.

This sequence joins TRBV7-6 and TRBJ1-1, with TRBD1 as a possible D gene (6 bases). Germline V gene data show CDR1 as SGHVS and CDR2 as FNYEAQ. The CDR3 totals 16 residues. V lost 0 bases and J lost 2, with 13 bases in between. CDR3 sequence: CASSLAGGMRNTEAFF. DNA for the CDR3: TGTGCCAGCAGCTTAGCAGGGGGGATGAGAAACACTGAAGCTTTCTTT.

This chain uses TRBV4-3 with TRBJ2-7; D tentatively reads TRBD1 or TRBD2 (5 bases each). V was trimmed by 4 bases and J by 6 bases, leaving 10 bases between them. The CDR3 runs 12 residues. Germline values: CDR1 LGHNA, CDR2 YSLEER. The CDR3 DNA sequence: TGCGCCAGCAGCCCCGGGGACCTCGAGCAGTACTTC. Its translation: CASSPGDLEQYF.

The J gene is TRBJ2-1, the V gene TRBV2, with 10 nucleotides matching TRBD2. This CDR3 comprises 15 residues. In germline, CDR1 is SNHLY, CDR2 FYNNEI. Unmatched junction bases numbered 3, after V lost 6 bases and J lost 1 base. The CDR3 loop is CASSPTSGSYNEQFF. The CDR3 bases are TGTGCCAGCAGCCCGACTAGCGGGTCCTACAATGAGCAGTTCTTC.